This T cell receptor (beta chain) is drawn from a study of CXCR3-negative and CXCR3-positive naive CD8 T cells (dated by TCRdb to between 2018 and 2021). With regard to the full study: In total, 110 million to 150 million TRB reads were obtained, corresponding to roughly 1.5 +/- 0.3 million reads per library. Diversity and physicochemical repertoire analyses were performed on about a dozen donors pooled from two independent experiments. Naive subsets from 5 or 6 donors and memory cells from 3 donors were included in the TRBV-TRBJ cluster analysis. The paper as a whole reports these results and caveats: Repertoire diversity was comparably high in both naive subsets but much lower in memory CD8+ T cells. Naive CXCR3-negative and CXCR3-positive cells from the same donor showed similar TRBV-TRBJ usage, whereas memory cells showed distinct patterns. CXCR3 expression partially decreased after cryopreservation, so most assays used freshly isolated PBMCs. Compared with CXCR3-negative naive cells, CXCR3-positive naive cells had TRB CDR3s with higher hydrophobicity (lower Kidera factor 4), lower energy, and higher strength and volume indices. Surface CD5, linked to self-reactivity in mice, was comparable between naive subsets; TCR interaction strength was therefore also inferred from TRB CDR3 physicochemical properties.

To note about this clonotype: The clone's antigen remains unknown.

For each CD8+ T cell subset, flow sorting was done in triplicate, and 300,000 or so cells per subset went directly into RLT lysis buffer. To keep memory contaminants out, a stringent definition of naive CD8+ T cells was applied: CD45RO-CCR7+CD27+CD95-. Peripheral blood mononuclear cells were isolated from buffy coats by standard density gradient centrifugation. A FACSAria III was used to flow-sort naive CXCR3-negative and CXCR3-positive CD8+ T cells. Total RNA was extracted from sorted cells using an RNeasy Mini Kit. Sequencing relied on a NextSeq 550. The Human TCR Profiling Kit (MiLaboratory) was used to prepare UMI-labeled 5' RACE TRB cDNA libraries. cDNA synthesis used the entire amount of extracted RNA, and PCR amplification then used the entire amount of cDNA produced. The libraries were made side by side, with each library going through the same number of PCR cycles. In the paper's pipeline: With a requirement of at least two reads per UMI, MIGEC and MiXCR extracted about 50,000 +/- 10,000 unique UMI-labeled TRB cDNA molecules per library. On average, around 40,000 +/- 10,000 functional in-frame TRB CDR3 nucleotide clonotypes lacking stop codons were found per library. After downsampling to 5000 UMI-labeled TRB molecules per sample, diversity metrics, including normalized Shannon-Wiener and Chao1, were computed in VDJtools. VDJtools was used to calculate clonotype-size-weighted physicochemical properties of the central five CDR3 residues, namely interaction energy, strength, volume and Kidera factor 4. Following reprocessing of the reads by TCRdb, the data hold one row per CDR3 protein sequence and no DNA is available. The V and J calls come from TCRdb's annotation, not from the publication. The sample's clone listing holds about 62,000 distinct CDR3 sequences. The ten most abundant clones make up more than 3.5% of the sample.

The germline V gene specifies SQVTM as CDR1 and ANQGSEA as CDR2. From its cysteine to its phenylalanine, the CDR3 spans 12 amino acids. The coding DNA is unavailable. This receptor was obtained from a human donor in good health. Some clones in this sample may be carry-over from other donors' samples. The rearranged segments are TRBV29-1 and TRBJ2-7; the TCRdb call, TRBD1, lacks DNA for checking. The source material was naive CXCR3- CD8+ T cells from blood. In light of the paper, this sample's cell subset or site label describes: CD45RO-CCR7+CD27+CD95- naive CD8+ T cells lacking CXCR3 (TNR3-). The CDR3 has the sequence CSVRTESYEQYF.